This TCR beta chain comes out of a study of Graves' ophthalmopathy and Graves' hyperthyroidism. Beta-chain TCR CDR3 regions were amplified from RNA transcripts. HTBI primers were used in a first-round RT-PCR, which preceded a second-round multiplex PCR. TCRdb called the multiplex PCR reads again in MiXCR, with one record for every CDR3 protein. This table has over a million distinct CDR3 sequences, roughly 35% appearing once. This clonotype has ten or more counts. New diagnoses, under 2 months' duration, and ages 18 to 65 characterized the hyperthyroidism patients. The CDR3 extends over 15 amino acids. V lost 1 base and J 2 bases, leaving 14 bases between the germline ends. The germline V gene has CDR1 SQVTM and CDR2 ANQGSEA.

The sample consisted of peripheral blood or thyroid tissue (not recorded which). The origin of this receptor is an adult man with Graves' hyperthyroidism. This rearrangement joins TRBV29-1 to TRBJ2-5; TRBD1 or TRBD2 may be the D gene (7 bases each). The CDR3 spells CSVEGRRGGQETQYF. The CDR3 DNA is TGCAGCGTTGAAGGCCGCAGGGGGGGTCAAGAGACCCAGTACTTC.